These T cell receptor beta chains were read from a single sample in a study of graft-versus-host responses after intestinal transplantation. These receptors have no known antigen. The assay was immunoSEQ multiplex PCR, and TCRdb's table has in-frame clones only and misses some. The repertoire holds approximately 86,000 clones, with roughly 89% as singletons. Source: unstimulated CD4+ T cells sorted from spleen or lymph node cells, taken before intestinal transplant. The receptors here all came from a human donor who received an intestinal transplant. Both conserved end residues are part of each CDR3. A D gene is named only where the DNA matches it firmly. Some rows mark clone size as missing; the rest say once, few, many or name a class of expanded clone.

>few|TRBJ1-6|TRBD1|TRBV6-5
TGTGCCAGCAGTTACGCGGACAGGGGGAATTCACCCCTCCACTTT
CASSYADRGNSPLHF
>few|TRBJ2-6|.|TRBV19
TGTGCCAGTAGAAGACAAAACTCTGGGGCCAACGTCCTGACTTTC
CASRRQNSGANVLTF
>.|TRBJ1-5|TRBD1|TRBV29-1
TGCAGCGTTACGGGACAGAATAGCAATCAGCCCCAGCATTTT
CSVTGQNSNQPQHF
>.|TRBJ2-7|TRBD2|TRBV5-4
TGTGCCAGCAGCCTGACTAGCGGGGGGCACTACGAGCAGTACTTC
CASSLTSGGHYEQYF
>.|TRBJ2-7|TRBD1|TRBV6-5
TGTGCCAGCAGTTTATACCCGGGACAGGTGGGCTACGAGCAGTACTTC
CASSLYPGQVGYEQYF
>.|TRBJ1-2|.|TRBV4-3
TGCGCCAGCAGCCAAGAGGCAGATAACTATGGCTACACCTTC
CASSQEADNYGYTF
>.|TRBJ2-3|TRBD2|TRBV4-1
TGCGCCAGCAGCCAAACACAGGGCTTGGGACTAGCGGGGGCCACAGATACGCAGTATTTT
CASSQTQGLGLAGATDTQYF
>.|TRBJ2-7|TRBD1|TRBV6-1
TGTGCCAGCAGTGGGGACAGGGGAGTCGAGCAGTACTTC
CASSGDRGVEQYF
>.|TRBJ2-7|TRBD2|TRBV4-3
TGCGCCAGCAGCCAGAAGCGGGGGGCTCCCTACGAGCAGTACTTC
CASSQKRGAPYEQYF
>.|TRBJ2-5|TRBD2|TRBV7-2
TGTGCCAGCAGCAATGTAGGACTAGCGGGGGGCCAAGAGACCCAGTACTTC
CASSNVGLAGGQETQYF
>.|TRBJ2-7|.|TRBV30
TGTGCCTGGAGTTCCAGGGCAAGCTACGAGCAGTACTTC
CAWSSRASYEQYF
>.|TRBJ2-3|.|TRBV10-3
TGTGCCATCAGTGAAGGGACACCTGTTACAGATACGCAGTATTTT
CAISEGTPVTDTQYF
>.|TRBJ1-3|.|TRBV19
TGTGCCAGTAGTGCTCGGACGGGGGATACTACTTTAAACTCTGGAAACACCATATATTTT
CASSARTGDTTLNSGNTIYF
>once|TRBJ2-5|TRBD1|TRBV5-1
TGCGCCAGCAGCTTGGATCCCGGGACAGGGAACTGGGAGCAGTACTTC
CASSLDPGTGNWEQYF
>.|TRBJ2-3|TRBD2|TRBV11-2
TGTGCCAGCAGCTTAGGCGGGGGGGCCACAGATACGCAGTATTTT
CASSLGGGATDTQYF
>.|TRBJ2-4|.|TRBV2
TGTGCCAGCAAACCTTCGGTCCTAGCCAAAAACATTCAGTACTTC
CASKPSVLAKNIQYF
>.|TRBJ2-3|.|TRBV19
TGTGCCAGCTCAGGGCTACGCACAGATACGCAGTATTTT
CASSGLRTDTQYF
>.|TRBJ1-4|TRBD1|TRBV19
TGTGCCAGTAGCCCAACCCCCGGGACAGGGGCAACTAATGAAAAACTGTTTTTT
CASSPTPGTGATNEKLFF
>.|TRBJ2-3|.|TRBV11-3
TGTGCCAGCAGCTTAGCTGTTTTCGGTACGCAGTATTTT
CASSLAVFGTQYF